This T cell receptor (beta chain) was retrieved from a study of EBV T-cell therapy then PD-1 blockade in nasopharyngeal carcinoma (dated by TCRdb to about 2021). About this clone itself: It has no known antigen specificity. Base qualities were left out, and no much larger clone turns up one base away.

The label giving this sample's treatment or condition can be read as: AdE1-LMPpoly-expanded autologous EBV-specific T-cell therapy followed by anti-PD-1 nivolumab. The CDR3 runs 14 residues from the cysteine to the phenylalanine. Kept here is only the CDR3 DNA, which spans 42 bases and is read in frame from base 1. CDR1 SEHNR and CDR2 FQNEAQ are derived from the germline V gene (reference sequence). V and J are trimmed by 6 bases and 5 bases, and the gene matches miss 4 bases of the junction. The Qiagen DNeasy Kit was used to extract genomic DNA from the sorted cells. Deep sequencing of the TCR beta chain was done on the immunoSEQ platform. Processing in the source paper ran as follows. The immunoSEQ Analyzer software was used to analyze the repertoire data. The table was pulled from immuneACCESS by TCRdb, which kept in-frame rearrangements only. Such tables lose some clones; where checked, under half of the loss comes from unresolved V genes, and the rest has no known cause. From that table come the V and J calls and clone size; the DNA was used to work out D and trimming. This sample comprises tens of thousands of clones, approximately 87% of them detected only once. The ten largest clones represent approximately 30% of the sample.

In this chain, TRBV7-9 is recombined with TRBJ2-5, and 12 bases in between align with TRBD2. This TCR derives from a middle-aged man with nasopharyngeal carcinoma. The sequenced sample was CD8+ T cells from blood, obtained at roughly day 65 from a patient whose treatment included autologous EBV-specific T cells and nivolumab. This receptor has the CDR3 CASRLAGGHETQYF. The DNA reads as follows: TGTGCCAGCAGGCTAGCGGGGGGGCACGAGACCCAGTACTTC.